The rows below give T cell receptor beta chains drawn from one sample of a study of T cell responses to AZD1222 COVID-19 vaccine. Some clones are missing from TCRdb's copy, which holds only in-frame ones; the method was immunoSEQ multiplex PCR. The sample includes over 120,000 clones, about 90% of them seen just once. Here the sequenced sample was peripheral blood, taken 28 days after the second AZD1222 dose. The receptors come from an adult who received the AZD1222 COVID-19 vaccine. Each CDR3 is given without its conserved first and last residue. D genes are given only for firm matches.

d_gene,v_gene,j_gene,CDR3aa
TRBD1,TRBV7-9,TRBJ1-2,ASSQQGNYGYT
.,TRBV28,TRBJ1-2,ASSFVGEKGYT
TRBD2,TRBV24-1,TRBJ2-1,ATSESGLGSNEQF
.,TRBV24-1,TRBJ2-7,ATSDWRKPYEQY
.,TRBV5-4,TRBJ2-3,ASSARTGPLEADTQY
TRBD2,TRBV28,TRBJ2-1,ASSAPGLAALKGSYNEQF
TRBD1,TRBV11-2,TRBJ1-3,ASSLGGGGNTIY
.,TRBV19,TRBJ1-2,ASSGGLSLGGYT
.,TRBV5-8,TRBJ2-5,ASSFGPGETQY
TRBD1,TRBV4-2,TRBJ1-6,ASSPPRTGSNSPLH
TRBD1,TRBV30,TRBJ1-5,AWSIDRGNQPQH
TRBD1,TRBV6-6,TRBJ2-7,ASSRSGQAPTYEQY
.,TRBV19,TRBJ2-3,ASSIDLGTDTQY
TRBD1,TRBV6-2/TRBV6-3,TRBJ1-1,ASSFRRDRLVAEAF
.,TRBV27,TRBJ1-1,ASSPNNRAGDTEAF
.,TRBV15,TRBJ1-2,ATSREAGSYYGYT
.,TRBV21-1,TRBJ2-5,ASSFTVGRQETQY
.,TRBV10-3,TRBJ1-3,AISEYSGNTIY
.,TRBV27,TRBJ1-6,ASSRLEANSPLH
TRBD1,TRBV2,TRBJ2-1,ASSAGQGVNEQF
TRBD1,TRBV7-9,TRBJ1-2,ASSATGSDGYT
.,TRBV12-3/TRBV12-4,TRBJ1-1,ASTLSYTEAF
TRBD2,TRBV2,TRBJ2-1,ASSEETSGISYNEQF
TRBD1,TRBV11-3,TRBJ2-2,ASRNRGHTGELF
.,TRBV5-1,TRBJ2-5,ASSPGQETQY
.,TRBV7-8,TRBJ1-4,ASSLGTAGKLF
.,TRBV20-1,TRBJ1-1,SARDLPEAF
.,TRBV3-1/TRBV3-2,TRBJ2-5,ASSQAGYRGGQETQY
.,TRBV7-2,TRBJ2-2,ASSLVDLGELF
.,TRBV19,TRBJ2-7,ASSIGSGYSYEQY
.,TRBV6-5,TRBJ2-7,ASRAPSYEQY
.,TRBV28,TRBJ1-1,ASSLGQGNTEAF
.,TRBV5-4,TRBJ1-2,ASSLGRENGYT
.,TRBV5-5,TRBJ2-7,ASMDPGYEQY
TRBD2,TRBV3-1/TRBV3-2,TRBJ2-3,ASSQDRASGHTDTQY
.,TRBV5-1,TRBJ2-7,ASSRQGGHEQY
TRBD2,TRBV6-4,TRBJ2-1,ASSESSGNYNEQF
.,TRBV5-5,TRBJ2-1,ASSPLTGVYNEQF
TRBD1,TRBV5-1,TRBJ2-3,ASSLDRGTDTQY
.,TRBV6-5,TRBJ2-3,ASNRLSSTDTQY
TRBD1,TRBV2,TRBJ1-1,ASSEWGQPV
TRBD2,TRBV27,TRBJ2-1,ASSSSGTSGRGEQF
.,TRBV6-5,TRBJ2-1,ASRDVWGRYNEQF
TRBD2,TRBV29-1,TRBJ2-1,SVRTSGASSYNEQF
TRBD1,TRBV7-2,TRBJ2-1,ASSFPGQGSSYNEQF
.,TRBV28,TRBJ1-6,ASSRTTGRQSPLH
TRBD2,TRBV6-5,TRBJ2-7,ASTLAGGREQY
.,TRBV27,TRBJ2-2,ASSRGGTGELF
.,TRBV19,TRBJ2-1,ASSSQTGGEQF
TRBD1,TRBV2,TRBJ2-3,ASSATGQGVTSTDTQY
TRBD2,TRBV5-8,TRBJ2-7,ASSLRWEGSGEQY
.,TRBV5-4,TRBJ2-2,ASSLGRDTGELF